The text below deals with one T cell receptor beta chain. The antigen is not known. The sample is drawn from a study of cytomegalovirus exposure and HLA in healthy donors. The PCR had 60 Vbeta and 13 Jbeta primers. TCRdb keeps only in-frame clones here, not all; method: immunoSEQ multiplex PCR. The sample carries just over 200,000 clones, around 86% recorded once. Whole-study findings and limits: The study assumed roughly uniform donor sequencing depth for presence/absence analyses.

The receptor was isolated from a middle-aged woman in good health and CMV-seronegative. Sequencing was done on a sample of PBMCs.

The CDR3 region is CASSGTVNTEAFF. The CDR3, as DNA: TGTGCCAGCTCCGGGACAGTAAACACTGAAGCTTTCTTT. The rearrangement links TRBV27 to TRBJ1-1, with 7 bases aligning to TRBD1. The CDR3 runs to 13 residues. The germline V gene has CDR1 MNHEY and CDR2 SMNVEV (reference sequence). V gave up 8 bases and J gave up 2 bases; unmatched junction bases: 5.